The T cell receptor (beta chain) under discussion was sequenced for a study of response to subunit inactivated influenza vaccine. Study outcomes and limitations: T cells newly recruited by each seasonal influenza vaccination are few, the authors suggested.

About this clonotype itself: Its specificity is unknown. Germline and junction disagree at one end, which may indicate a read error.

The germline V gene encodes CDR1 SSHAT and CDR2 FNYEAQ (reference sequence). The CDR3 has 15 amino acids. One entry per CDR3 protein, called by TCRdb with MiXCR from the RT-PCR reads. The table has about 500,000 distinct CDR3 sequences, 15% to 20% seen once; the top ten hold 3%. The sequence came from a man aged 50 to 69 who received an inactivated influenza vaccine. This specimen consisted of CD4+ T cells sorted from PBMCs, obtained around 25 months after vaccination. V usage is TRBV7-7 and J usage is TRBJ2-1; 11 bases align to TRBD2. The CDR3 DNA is TGTGCTAGCACTCTATCTAGCGGGGGGCCCCATGAGCAGTTCTTC. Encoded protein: CASTLSSGGPHEQFF.